Described below is a single TCR beta chain sequence and its context. This sample is drawn from a study of blood T cell repertoires in COVID-19. Across the study: From T cells, B-cell-depleted T cells, or PBMCs came the material, which was cDNA or gDNA.

In germline, CDR1 is SGHRS, CDR2 YFSETQ. The germline V and J ends were trimmed by 0 bases and 7 bases, with 11 bases remaining between them. The length of the CDR3 is 14 residues. Original methodology: Reference gene primer amplification in the assay estimated nucleated cell counts. Profiling relied on immunoSEQ multiplex PCR, and the TCRdb table lists in-frame clones only, not all of them. V and J calls and clone size follow that table, whereas D and trimming were derived from the DNA. Of roughly 40,000 clones in the sample, 70% to 85% were seen once. This sequence joins TRBV5-1 and TRBJ2-1; possible D gene TRBD1, 5 bases. Sequencing was carried out using peripheral blood. This clonotype originated in a human donor in a cohort sampled during active COVID-19. Here the CDR3 DNA reads TGCGCCAGCAGCTTGGGCGGTGGGGCGAATGAGCAGTTCTTC. Translated, it gives CASSLGGGANEQFF.